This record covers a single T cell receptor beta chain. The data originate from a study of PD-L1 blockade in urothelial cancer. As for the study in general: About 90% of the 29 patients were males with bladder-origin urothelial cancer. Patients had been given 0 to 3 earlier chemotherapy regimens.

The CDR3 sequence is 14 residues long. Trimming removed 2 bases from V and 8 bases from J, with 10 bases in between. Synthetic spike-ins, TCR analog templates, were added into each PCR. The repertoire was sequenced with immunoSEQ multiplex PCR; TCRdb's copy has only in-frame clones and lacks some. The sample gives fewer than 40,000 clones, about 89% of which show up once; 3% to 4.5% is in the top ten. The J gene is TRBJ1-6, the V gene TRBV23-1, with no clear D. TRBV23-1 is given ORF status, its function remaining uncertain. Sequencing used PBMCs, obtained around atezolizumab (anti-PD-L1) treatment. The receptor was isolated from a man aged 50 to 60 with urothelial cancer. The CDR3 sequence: CASSQGREDSPLHF. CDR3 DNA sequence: TGCGCCAGCAGTCAAGGGCGGGAGGATTCACCCCTCCACTTT.